The T cell receptor beta chain described here comes from a study of tissue T cells after allogeneic stem cell transplantation. The CDR3 is 14 residues long. Trimming removed 0 bases from V and 0 bases from J, with 4 bases in between. CDR1 is LGHNA, CDR2 YNLKQL, per germline (reference sequence). Libraries were prepared by immunoSEQ multiplex PCR; TCRdb keeps only in-frame clonotypes and omits some of them. The sample shows approximately 47,000 clones, roughly 73% of them seen only once. To note about this clone: Antigen: not known. Gene names and germline refer to mouse. The read ends 1 residue shy of where the CDR3 ends; the end is completed using the germline J gene. The sample holds other DNA sequences that translate to the same CDR3.

Study-wide results and limits: TCR repertoires tracked anatomic similarity, regardless of disease or transplant status. Only a limited share of tissue TCRs appeared in blood or spleen. The patient cohort was small and clinically heterogeneous, with limited sampling depth.

V is TRBV5 and J is TRBJ2-3; D is ambiguous. What was sequenced was sorted cells pooled from one or two spleens. The origin of this receptor is a pool of C57BL/6 mice in good health. This CDR3 reads CASSQEGSAETLYF. CDR3 DNA (partial): TGTGCCAGCAGCCAAGAGGGTAGTGCAGAAACGCTGTAT.